This is a list of T cell receptor beta chains from one sample in a study of T cells after somatic rescue of genetic block. Only in-frame clones appear in the TCRdb table, and some are missing; sequencing was by immunoSEQ multiplex PCR. The table lists some 67,000 clones, about 91% of them singletons. Sequencing was done on a sample of peripheral blood mononuclear cells (PBMCs). These receptors all come from a man aged 40-49 years. The CDR3 runs from the conserved cysteine through the conserved F or W. Fields, in order: D gene, clone size, V gene, J gene, CDR3 protein, CDR3 DNA. The D gene is left open where the match is weak. Size is stated for part of the rows, as once, few or many counts, or as a class when the clone is expanded.

NA	NA	TRBV27	TRBJ1-1	CASSSQPTEAFF	TGTGCCAGCAGTTCCCAGCCCACTGAAGCTTTCTTT
TRBD1	NA	TRBV6-1	TRBJ2-5	CASSEQQGETQYF	TGTGCCAGCAGTGAACAACAGGGGGAGACCCAGTACTTC
TRBD1	NA	TRBV7-8	TRBJ1-2	CASSPDRVNNGYTF	TGTGCCAGCAGCCCGGACAGGGTGAACAATGGCTACACCTTC
NA	NA	TRBV7-2	TRBJ1-3	CASSLGPGNSGNTIYF	TGTGCCAGCAGCTTAGGACCAGGAAACTCTGGAAACACCATATATTTT
TRBD2	NA	TRBV5-1	TRBJ2-7	CASSRTSGSYEQYF	TGCGCCAGCAGCCGGACTAGCGGGAGCTACGAGCAGTACTTC
NA	NA	TRBV7-8	TRBJ2-5	CASSLGPQTQYF	TGTGCCAGCAGCTTAGGTCCCCAGACCCAGTACTTC
NA	NA	TRBV6-1	TRBJ2-6	CASSEWGTISGANVLTF	TGTGCCAGCAGTGAATGGGGGACAATATCTGGGGCCAACGTCCTGACTTTC
NA	NA	TRBV15	TRBJ2-3	CATSRDITDTQYF	TGTGCCACCAGCAGAGACATTACAGATACGCAGTATTTT
TRBD1	NA	TRBV4-1	TRBJ2-7	CASSQGFIGRGLNEQYF	TGCGCCAGCAGCCAAGGTTTCATAGGCAGGGGGTTAAACGAGCAGTACTTC
TRBD1	few	TRBV7-8	TRBJ1-5	CASSLAGGSQPQHF	TGTGCCAGCAGCCTGGCAGGGGGGAGTCAGCCCCAGCATTTT
NA	NA	TRBV4-1	TRBJ2-3	CASSQGTVETDTQYF	TGCGCCAGCAGCCAAGGGACAGTAGAAACAGATACGCAGTATTTT
NA	NA	TRBV19	TRBJ2-3	CASSIGQGTDTQYF	TGTGCCAGTAGTATAGGGCAGGGGACAGATACGCAGTATTTT
NA	NA	TRBV18	TRBJ2-5	CASSPQGTNQETQYF	TGTGCCAGCTCACCGCAGGGGACAAACCAAGAGACCCAGTACTTC
NA	few	TRBV7-9	TRBJ2-7	CASSIQGLKGDEQYF	TGTGCCAGCAGCATCCAGGGACTCAAGGGAGACGAGCAGTACTTC
NA	NA	TRBV7-6	TRBJ2-2	CASSLERNTGELFF	TGTGCCAGCAGCTTAGAAAGAAACACCGGGGAGCTGTTTTTT
TRBD1	once	TRBV18	TRBJ2-1	CASSPPGDRGGNEQFF	TGTGCCAGCTCACCACCTGGGGACAGGGGCGGCAATGAGCAGTTCTTC
NA	NA	TRBV28	TRBJ1-4	CASSPLRRGWDEKLFF	TGTGCCAGCAGTCCTCTCCGGCGGGGGTGGGATGAAAAACTGTTTTTT
NA	NA	TRBV4-1	TRBJ2-7	CASSQGPDTYEQYF	TGCGCCAGCAGCCAAGGTCCCGACACCTACGAGCAGTACTTC
TRBD2	NA	TRBV7-2	TRBJ2-3	CASSLPGLAGGRDTQYF	TGTGCCAGCAGCCTACCGGGACTAGCGGGGGGCCGTGATACGCAGTATTTT
TRBD1	once	TRBV19	TRBJ1-3	CASTADRGKGNTIYF	TGTGCCAGTACCGCGGACAGGGGAAAAGGAAACACCATATATTTT
TRBD1	NA	TRBV13	TRBJ2-1	CASSVPGQGNNEQFF	TGTGCCAGCAGCGTGCCGGGACAGGGGAACAATGAGCAGTTCTTC
NA	NA	TRBV10-2	TRBJ1-5	CASSESSGDQPQHF	TGCGCCAGCAGTGAGTCGAGTGGGGATCAGCCCCAGCATTTT
NA	NA	TRBV11-2	TRBJ2-3	CASSYKDFLDTQYF	TGTGCCAGCAGCTACAAGGACTTTTTGGATACGCAGTATTTT
NA	NA	TRBV28	TRBJ2-1	CASSKTGSYNEQFF	TGTGCCAGCAGTAAGACAGGCTCCTACAATGAGCAGTTCTTC
NA	NA	TRBV19	TRBJ1-1	CASSSRQVPEAFF	TGTGCCAGTAGTAGCCGACAGGTCCCTGAAGCTTTCTTT
NA	NA	TRBV5-1	TRBJ2-6	CASSPNALTGTGANVLTF	TGCGCCAGCAGCCCCAACGCCCTAACCGGGACAGGGGCCAACGTCCTGACTTTC
TRBD1	NA	TRBV5-1	TRBJ2-7	CASSFQGAGEQYF	TGCGCCAGCAGCTTTCAGGGGGCGGGGGAGCAGTACTTC
TRBD2	NA	TRBV7-9	TRBJ2-3	CASTREGSGATQYF	TGTGCCAGCACCCGGGAGGGATCGGGGGCTACGCAGTATTTT
NA	NA	TRBV10-3	TRBJ1-1	CAISAGERDTEAFF	TGTGCCATCAGTGCGGGGGAGCGGGACACTGAAGCTTTCTTT
NA	NA	TRBV2	TRBJ2-5	CASGREETQYF	TGTGCCAGCGGCCGGGAAGAGACCCAGTACTTC
TRBD1	NA	TRBV30	TRBJ1-1	CAWSRNYGTGAFF	TGTGCCTGGAGCAGGAACTACGGGACAGGGGCTTTCTTT
NA	NA	TRBV19	TRBJ1-5	CASSRFSSTDNQPQHF	TGTGCCAGTAGTAGGTTTAGCAGCACAGACAATCAGCCCCAGCATTTT
TRBD2	once	TRBV6-5	TRBJ2-7	CASSSTSGSEQYF	TGTGCCAGCAGTTCAACTAGCGGGAGCGAGCAGTACTTC
TRBD2	NA	TRBV7-2	TRBJ2-3	CASKAGGSTDTQYF	TGTGCCAGCAAGGCGGGAGGGAGCACAGATACGCAGTATTTT
TRBD2	NA	TRBV19	TRBJ2-2	CASSDGTSGLSGELFF	TGTGCCAGTAGTGACGGGACTAGCGGGTTGTCCGGGGAGCTGTTTTTT
NA	NA	TRBV5-1	TRBJ2-2	CASSLVTTTGELFF	TGCGCCAGCAGCTTGGTAACCACCACCGGGGAGCTGTTTTTT
NA	NA	TRBV9	TRBJ1-2	CASSPQVPGYTF	TGTGCCAGCAGCCCACAAGTCCCGGGCTACACCTTC
TRBD1	NA	TRBV19	TRBJ1-4	CASPRGRVEKLFF	TGTGCCTCCCCCAGGGGGCGGGTTGAAAAACTGTTTTTT
NA	NA	TRBV7-2	TRBJ1-1	CASSLGARNTEAFF	TGTGCCAGCAGCTTAGGAGCGCGAAACACTGAAGCTTTCTTT
TRBD2	NA	TRBV28	TRBJ2-7	CASRPGLANYEQYF	TGTGCCAGCAGACCGGGACTAGCGAACTACGAGCAGTACTTC
NA	NA	TRBV5-1	TRBJ2-5	CASSSGHPQVGTQYF	TGCGCCAGCAGCTCGGGACATCCCCAAGTCGGGACCCAGTACTTC
TRBD1	NA	TRBV10-1	TRBJ1-5	CAIPPGTGEESNQPQHF	TGCGCCATCCCCCCGGGGACAGGGGAGGAAAGCAATCAGCCCCAGCATTTT
NA	NA	TRBV18	TRBJ1-5	CASSQQNRDNQPQHF	TGTGCCAGCTCACAACAAAACAGGGACAATCAGCCCCAGCATTTT
TRBD1	NA	TRBV10-3	TRBJ2-7	CAISGGQGSYEQYF	TGTGCCATCAGTGGGGGACAGGGCTCCTACGAGCAGTACTTC
TRBD1	NA	TRBV19	TRBJ2-1	CASSINLQGNEQFF	TGTGCCAGTAGTATAAATCTACAGGGGAATGAGCAGTTCTTC
NA	NA	TRBV18	TRBJ1-1	CASSRGSIAEAFF	TGTGCCAGCTCGCGGGGGTCTATCGCTGAAGCTTTCTTT
TRBD2	once	TRBV4-1	TRBJ2-7	CASSQDRLAGASEQYF	TGCGCCAGCAGCCAAGATAGGCTAGCGGGAGCGTCCGAGCAGTACTTC
TRBD1	once	TRBV5-5	TRBJ1-4	CASSSSRGQGREKLFF	TGTGCCAGCAGCTCCTCCCGCGGACAGGGTCGGGAAAAACTGTTTTTT
NA	NA	TRBV10-3	TRBJ1-2	CAISELGAGSGYTF	TGTGCCATCAGTGAGTTAGGGGCTGGTTCTGGCTACACCTTC
NA	NA	TRBV30	TRBJ1-5	CAWSPGNSNQPQHF	TGTGCCTGGAGTCCGGGTAATAGCAATCAGCCCCAGCATTTT
NA	NA	TRBV7-7	TRBJ2-5	CASSFGPAAQETQYF	TGTGCCAGCAGCTTCGGACCAGCGGCGCAAGAGACCCAGTACTTC
TRBD1	NA	TRBV7-9	TRBJ1-1	CASSTRQGFGMNTEAFF	TGTGCCAGCAGCACCCGACAGGGGTTTGGTATGAACACTGAAGCTTTCTTT
TRBD1	few	TRBV19	TRBJ1-6	CASSPDREGSPLHF	TGTGCCAGTAGTCCCGACAGGGAAGGGTCACCCCTCCACTTT
NA	NA	TRBV9	TRBJ2-7	CASSVTDSHYEQYF	TGTGCCAGCAGCGTGACGGACAGCCATTACGAGCAGTACTTC
TRBD1	NA	TRBV9	TRBJ1-6	CASSATGGQGANSPLHF	TGTGCCAGCAGCGCTACCGGTGGACAGGGGGCTAATTCACCCCTCCACTTT
NA	once	TRBV5-1	TRBJ1-1	CASSLENQNTEAFF	TGCGCCAGCAGCTTGGAAAACCAGAACACTGAAGCTTTCTTT
TRBD1	NA	TRBV6-5	TRBJ1-1	CASSSRGQVGTEAFF	TGTGCCAGCAGTTCGAGGGGGCAGGTAGGAACTGAAGCTTTCTTT
NA	NA	TRBV18	TRBJ2-4	CASSPTAGTFGAKNIQYF	TGTGCCAGCTCACCAACGGCTGGCACCTTTGGGGCCAAAAACATTCAGTACTTC